This TCR beta chain was identified during a study of CD8 T cells in Susac syndrome. CDR3 length: 18 amino acids. V dropped 6 bases and J dropped 1; count of bases not matched to a gene: 16. The germline gives CDR1 MDHEN, CDR2 SYDVKM. RNA in amounts of roughly 0.45 to 1 ug was reverse transcribed with random hexamers. The TCR beta CDR3 was amplified by immunoSEQ multiplex PCR across 54 Vbeta, 13 Jbeta. TCRdb processed the immunoSEQ multiplex PCR reads anew with MiXCR; each CDR3 protein has one entry. The sample gives roughly 200,000 distinct CDR3 sequences, roughly 95% of which show up once; approximately 0.09% is in the top ten. TCR beta sequencing was performed on blood CD8+ and CD4+ T cells. The TEMRA cells underwent FACS enrichment, while the CD8+ and CD4+ T cells underwent negative isolation.

The V gene is TRBV28, the J gene TRBJ2-3; 7 bases agree with TRBD2. Sequencing used CD4+ T cells from PBMCs. This clonotype was obtained from a human donor with multiple sclerosis. CDR3 residues: CASSQRRRGTGRTDTQYF. CDR3 DNA: TGTGCCAGCAGCCAAAGGAGGCGGGGGACGGGCCGCACAGATACGCAGTATTTT. The full variable domain, its missing parts supplied by reference TRBV28 and TRBJ2-3, is DVKVTQSSRYLVKRTGEKVFLECVQDMDHENMFWYRQDPGLGLRLIYFSYDVKMKEKGDIPEGYSVSREKKERFSLILESASTNQTSMYLCASSQRRRGTGRTDTQYFGPGTRLTVL.